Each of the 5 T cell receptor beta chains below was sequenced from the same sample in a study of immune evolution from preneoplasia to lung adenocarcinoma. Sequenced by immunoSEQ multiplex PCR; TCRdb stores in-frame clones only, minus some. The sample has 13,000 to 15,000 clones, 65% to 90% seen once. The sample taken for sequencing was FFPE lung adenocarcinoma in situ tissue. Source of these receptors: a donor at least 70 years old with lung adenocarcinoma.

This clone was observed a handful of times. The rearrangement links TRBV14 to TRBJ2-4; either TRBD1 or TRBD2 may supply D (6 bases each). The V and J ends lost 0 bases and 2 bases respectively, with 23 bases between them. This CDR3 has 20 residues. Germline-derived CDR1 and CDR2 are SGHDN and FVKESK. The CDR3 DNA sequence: TGTGCCAGCAGCCAAGATCGCGGGTTGTGGAGGGGGAGTTCCAAAAACATTCAGTACTTC. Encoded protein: CASSQDRGLWRGSSKNIQYF.

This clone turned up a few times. CDR3 coding DNA: TGCAGTGCTAGCGGGGCAGAGACCCAGTACTTC. Protein sequence: CSASGAETQYF. The chain has TRBV20-1 and TRBJ2-5; D might be TRBD1 or TRBD2, each matching 5 bases. There are 11 residues in the CDR3. The germline CDR1 and CDR2 sequences are DFQATT and SNEGSKA (reference sequence). V was pared by 3 bases and J by 4 bases, with 6 bases between.

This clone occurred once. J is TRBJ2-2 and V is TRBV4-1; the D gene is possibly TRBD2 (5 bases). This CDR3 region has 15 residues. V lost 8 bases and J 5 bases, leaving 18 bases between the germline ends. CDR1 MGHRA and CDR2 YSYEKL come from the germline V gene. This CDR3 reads CASQWAEESTGELFF. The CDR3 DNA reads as TGCGCCAGCCAGTGGGCGGAGGAGTCAACCGGGGAGCTGTTTTTT.

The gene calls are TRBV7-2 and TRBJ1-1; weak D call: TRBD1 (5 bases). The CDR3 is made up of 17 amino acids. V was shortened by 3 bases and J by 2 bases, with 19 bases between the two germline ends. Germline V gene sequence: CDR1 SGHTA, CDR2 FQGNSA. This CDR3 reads CASSFYVSGYGNTEAFF. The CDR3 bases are TGTGCCAGCAGCTTTTATGTTTCAGGGTATGGAAACACTGAAGCTTTCTTT. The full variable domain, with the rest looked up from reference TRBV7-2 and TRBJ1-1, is GAGVSQSPSNKVTEKGKDVELRCDPISGHTALYWYRQSLGQGLEFLIYFQGNSAPDKSGLPSDRFSAERTGGSVSTLTIQRTQQEDSAVYLCASSFYVSGYGNTEAFFGQGTRLTVV.

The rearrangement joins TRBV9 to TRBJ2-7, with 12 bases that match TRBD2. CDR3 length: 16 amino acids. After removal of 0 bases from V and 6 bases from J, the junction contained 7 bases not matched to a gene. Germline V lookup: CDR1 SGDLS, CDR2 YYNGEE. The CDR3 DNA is TGTGCCAGCAGCGTAGGTCATGCACTAGCGGGAGGCGAGCAGTACTTC. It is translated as CASSVGHALAGGEQYF.